The 4 T cell receptor beta chains reported below all come from one sample, sequenced in a study of blood T cell repertoires in COVID-19. The repertoire was sequenced with immunoSEQ multiplex PCR; TCRdb's copy has only in-frame clones and lacks some. The sample has about 150,000 clones, roughly 87% seen once; the top ten hold about 4%. Input material: peripheral blood. These receptors originate from a woman aged 55 to 70 with active or convalescent COVID-19.

The chain is built from TRBV7-6 and TRBJ1-2; 7 nucleotides align to TRBD1. Looked up from germline, CDR1 is SGHVS and CDR2 is FNYEAQ. The CDR3 sequence is 12 residues long. Trimming removed 5 bases from V and 4 bases from J; junction bases left unmatched: 1. CDR3 nucleotide sequence: TGTGCCAGCAGCCCAGGGGGCTATGGCTACACCTTC. Residues: CASSPGGYGYTF.

The chain uses TRBV29-1 and TRBJ1-1; D may be TRBD1 (5 bases). Germline CDR1 is SQVTM and CDR2 is ANQGSEA. The CDR3 spans 14 residues. Trimming took off 3 bases at V and 11 bases at J, with 22 bases between the two ends. CDR3 residues: CSVEWQGWVRWAFF. The CDR3 DNA is TGCAGCGTTGAGTGGCAGGGATGGGTGAGGTGGGCTTTCTTT.

V is TRBV3-1 (or the pseudogene TRBV3-2) and J is TRBJ1-6; 10 positions agree with TRBD1. Germline lookup yields CDR1 LGHDT and CDR2 YNNKEL (reference sequence). J lost 10 bases, V lost 5 bases, and 8 bases had no gene match. This CDR3 has 15 amino acids. DNA of the CDR3: TGTGCCAGCAGCGAAGGACAGGGGGGTAACTCACCCCTCCACTTT. It is translated as CASSEGQGGNSPLHF.

This chain joins TRBV7-9 and TRBJ2-1; 11 bases are shared with TRBD2. The CDR3 extends over 15 amino acids. Germline V gene data show CDR1 as SEHNR and CDR2 as FQNEAQ (reference sequence). V lost 2 bases, J lost 9 bases, and 6 bases stayed unmatched. This chain's CDR3 is CASSLLAGGQVEQFF. In DNA, the CDR3 is TGTGCCAGCAGCTTACTAGCGGGGGGCCAAGTTGAGCAGTTCTTC.